This is a list of T cell receptor beta chains from one sample in a study of human T cells and chemical hapten exposure. TCRdb used MiXCR to reprocess the RACE reads, holding one entry per CDR3 protein. The data hold tens of thousands of distinct CDR3 sequences, with 8% to 10% observed a single time. Sequences were derived from whole blood, sampled in connection with sensitization to the hapten diphenylcyclopropenone (DPC). Receptor source: a woman aged 40 to 55 with alopecia areata. Some clones in this sample may be carry-over from other donors' samples. The CDR3 runs from the conserved cysteine through the conserved F or W. A D gene is named only where the DNA matches it firmly. Clone size is given for some rows only: seen once, a few or many times, or a class if the clone is expanded.

TRBD2	TRBJ2-5	few	TRBV6-2/TRBV6-3	TGTGCCAGCAGTTACGCGACTAGCGGGGCGCAAGAGACCCAGTACTTC	CASSYATSGAQETQYF
.	TRBJ2-7	.	TRBV12-3/TRBV12-4	TGTGCCAGCAGTTCGGGACTCCCCACCGAGCAGTACTTC	CASSSGLPTEQYF
.	TRBJ2-7	.	TRBV11-2	TGTGCCAGCAGCTTAGGTGGGCCCTACGAGCAGTACTTC	CASSLGGPYEQYF
.	TRBJ1-2	.	TRBV19	TGTGCCAGTAGTATAGAAGCAGCTTCCTATGGCTACACCTTC	CASSIEAASYGYTF
TRBD1	TRBJ1-6	few	TRBV18	TGTGCCAGCTCACTTACAGGGGATAATTCACCCCTCCACTTT	CASSLTGDNSPLHF
.	TRBJ2-2	many	TRBV3-1	TGTGCCAGCAGCCGACGGACTACAAGAAGTACCGGGGAGCTGTTTTTT	CASSRRTTRSTGELFF
TRBD1	TRBJ2-1	few	TRBV20-1	TGCAGTTGGGCGGGACAGGGGGCAGAAGAGCAGTTCTTC	CSWAGQGAEEQFF
.	TRBJ1-1	many	TRBV12-3/TRBV12-4	TGTGCCAGCAACCAGGACAGAATGAACACTGAAGCTTTCTTT	CASNQDRMNTEAFF
.	TRBJ2-2	many	TRBV7-2	TGTGCCAGCAGCGTACAGATCGGCGCCCAATCGAACACCGGGGAGCTGTTTTTT	CASSVQIGAQSNTGELFF
TRBD1	TRBJ2-2	.	TRBV20-1	TGCAGTGCTAGACAGGGGGCCGGGGAGCTGTTTTTT	CSARQGAGELFF
TRBD1	TRBJ1-6	many	TRBV4-2	TGTGCCAGCAGCCAAGGTTGGACAGGGGGCAGACCTTCACCCCTCCACTTT	CASSQGWTGGRPSPLHF
.	TRBJ2-5	many	TRBV12-3/TRBV12-4	TGTGCCAGCAGCGACGACCTGTACCAAGAGACCCAGTACTTC	CASSDDLYQETQYF
TRBD1	TRBJ1-1	many	TRBV4-3	TGCGCCAGCAGCCACCAGACAGGGGCGAGCACTGAAGCTTTCTTT	CASSHQTGASTEAFF
TRBD1	TRBJ1-2	.	TRBV20-1	TGCAGTGCTAGCCAGGGACAGGGGGCGCAGCGCTATGGCTACACCTTC	CSASQGQGAQRYGYTF
TRBD2	TRBJ2-1	.	TRBV7-6	TGTGCCAGCAGCTTAGAGAGCGGGGGGGGCTACAATGAGCAGTTCTTC	CASSLESGGGYNEQFF
.	TRBJ2-7	many	TRBV4-3	TGCGCCAGCAGCCAAGATCCAGTTGCGGGCGCGGACGAGCAGTACTTC	CASSQDPVAGADEQYF
.	TRBJ2-7	.	TRBV11-3	TGTGCCAGCAGCTTAGGGACGACCCAGGGGAGCTCCTACGAGCAGTACTTC	CASSLGTTQGSSYEQYF
.	TRBJ1-5	many	TRBV4-1	TGCGCCAGCAGCCAAGGGGGTTATCAGCCCCAGCATTTT	CASSQGGYQPQHF
.	TRBJ1-2	many	TRBV2	TGTGCCAGCAGTGACCCCCGCGGCCCTAACTATGGCTACACCTTC	CASSDPRGPNYGYTF
.	TRBJ1-2	many	TRBV10-3	TGTGCCATCAGCTTAACAGGGAGGGCCTATGGCTACACCTTC	CAISLTGRAYGYTF
.	TRBJ2-1	few	TRBV7-9	TGTGCCAGCAGCCCGGCGTGGGGTGGCAATGAGCAGTTCTTC	CASSPAWGGNEQFF
.	TRBJ2-7	many	TRBV29-1	TGCAGCGTTGGTATACCGGGAGCCGAGCAGTACTTC	CSVGIPGAEQYF
.	TRBJ2-3	few	TRBV6-5	TGTGCCAGCAGTTACAGCCTATTCACAGATACGCAGTATTTT	CASSYSLFTDTQYF
TRBD1	TRBJ2-1	few	TRBV6-4	TGTGCCAGCAGTTCCGATCAGGGGGTTACTGAGCAGTTCTTC	CASSSDQGVTEQFF
.	TRBJ2-7	few	TRBV9	TGTGCCAGCAGCGTATCCGGAGGGAGCGAGCAGTACTTC	CASSVSGGSEQYF
.	TRBJ1-1	many	TRBV6-2/TRBV6-3	TGTGCCAGCGCCCGAATCGGACACTTGAACACTGAAGCTTTCTTT	CASARIGHLNTEAFF
.	TRBJ1-3	many	TRBV6-5	TGTGCCAGCAGTAGGGGAGGGGTGGGAAGCTCTGGAAACACCATATATTTT	CASSRGGVGSSGNTIYF
.	TRBJ1-3	few	TRBV30	TGTGCCTGGAGTGTTGGGGAGCCCTACTCTGGAAACACCATATATTTT	CAWSVGEPYSGNTIYF
.	TRBJ1-2	few	TRBV7-9	TGTGCCAGCAGCTTATTCCAGGGTCACTATGGCTACACCTTC	CASSLFQGHYGYTF
.	TRBJ2-1	many	TRBV2	TGTGCCAGTATACAGGGAGAATCAAATGAGCAGTTCTTC	CASIQGESNEQFF